Each of the 29 T cell receptor beta chains below was sequenced from the same sample in a study of OX40 agonist ivuxolimab in advanced cancers. The repertoire was sequenced with immunoSEQ multiplex PCR; TCRdb's copy has only in-frame clones and lacks some. Of about 30,000 clones detected, 90% to 95% appear once; the ten largest clones hold about 9.4%. Sequencing used CD4+ or CD8+ T cells sorted from blood, obtained in a trial of the OX40 agonist ivuxolimab. The receptors were gathered from an adult with an advanced solid tumor such as melanoma, head and neck, liver or kidney cancer.

This chain links TRBV19 with TRBJ1-4; D unresolved. V dropped 9 bases and J dropped 8 bases, with 16 bases sitting between them. Germline V gene lookup returns CDR1 LNHDA and CDR2 SQIVND (reference sequence). The CDR3 sequence is 13 residues long. CDR3 region: CASGWWPGEKLFF. CDR3 sequence (DNA): TGTGCCAGCGGATGGTGGCCGGGCGAAAAACTGTTTTTT.

This chain connects TRBV15 to TRBJ2-7; D is uncertain. The CDR3 spans 16 residues. Trimming removed 5 bases from V and 2 bases from J, with 19 bases in between. The germline gives CDR1 LNHNV, CDR2 YYDKDF (reference sequence). The CDR3 is CATSPRGQSYTYEQYF. The DNA of the CDR3 is TGTGCCACCAGCCCCCGTGGGCAGTCTTATACCTACGAGCAGTACTTC. Full variable domain (missing parts from reference TRBV15 and TRBJ2-7): DAMVIQNPRYQVTQFGKPVTLSCSQTLNHNVMYWYQQKSSQAPKLLFHYYDKDFNNEADTPDNFQSRRPNTSFCFLDIRSPGLGDTAMYLCATSPRGQSYTYEQYFGPGTRLTVT.

J is TRBJ2-5 and V is TRBV13; maybe TRBD2 (6 bases). The germline V and J ends were trimmed by 5 bases and 3 bases, with 13 bases remaining between them. The germline V gene has CDR1 PRHDT and CDR2 FYEKMQ (reference sequence). The CDR3 sequence is 14 residues long. The CDR3 spells CASSNGTGKETQYF. The CDR3 region has the DNA TGTGCCAGCAGCAACGGGACTGGAAAAGAGACCCAGTACTTC.

In DNA, the CDR3 is TGTGCCAGCAGCAATGGACAGGGAATGAACACTGAAGCTTTCTTT. Translation: CASSNGQGMNTEAFF. This chain joins TRBV28 and TRBJ1-1, with 8 bases aligning to TRBD1. Per germline, CDR1 MDHEN and CDR2 SYDVKM. J was trimmed by 0 bases and V by 6 bases; bases with no gene match: 6. The CDR3 has 15 amino acids.

The genes are TRBV25-1 and TRBJ2-1, with 7 positions matching TRBD2. Germline V gene lookup returns CDR1 MGHDK and CDR2 SYGVNS. Germline trimming cut 7 bases from V and 8 bases from J; bases unmatched to any gene: 11. The CDR3 runs 14 residues. The CDR3 sequence is CASTLREGEDEQFF. For the CDR3, the DNA is TGTGCCAGCACTCTTAGGGAGGGAGAGGATGAGCAGTTCTTC.

The chain is built from TRBV9 and TRBJ2-3; 10 positions match TRBD2. In germline, CDR1 is SGDLS, CDR2 YYNGEE. The CDR3 is 15 residues long. V shed 4 bases and J 5 bases; nucleotides not matched to a gene: 7. As DNA, the CDR3 is TGTGCCAGCAGCTCTAGCGGGGGACTGAGAGATACGCAGTATTTT. Amino acid sequence: CASSSSGGLRDTQYF. The whole variable domain, filled in from reference TRBV9 and TRBJ2-3, reads DSGVTQTPKHLITATGQRVTLRCSPRSGDLSVYWYQQSLDQGLQFLIQYYNGEERAKGNILERFSAQQFPDLHSELNLSSLELGDSALYFCASSSSGGLRDTQYFGPGTRLTVL.

The rearrangement links TRBV11-2 to TRBJ2-1, with 8 bases that match TRBD1. Germline V gives CDR1 SGHAT, CDR2 FQNNGV. Trimming cost V 4 bases and J 4 bases; bases outside gene matches: 12. This CDR3 has 17 amino acids. The CDR3 coding sequence is TGTGCCAGCAGCTCAGACAGGGGCCCAAAGGAATACAATGAGCAGTTCTTC. Its translation is CASSSDRGPKEYNEQFF.

V is TRBV29-1 and J is TRBJ1-2; 7 bases align to TRBD1. The CDR3 length is 13 residues. V lost 4 bases to trimming and J lost 8 bases; unmatched junction nucleotides: 10. CDR1 and CDR2 (germline): SQVTM, ANQGSEA. The CDR3 DNA is TGCAGCGTTGGGTTTGAAGGGGGCAGGGGCTACACCTTC. Encoded protein: CSVGFEGGRGYTF.

This chain uses TRBV15 with TRBJ1-1, with TRBD1 as a possible D gene (6 bases). The CDR3 has 14 residues. The V end was cut by 5 bases, the J end by 4 bases, with 14 bases between. Per the germline V gene, CDR1 is LNHNV and CDR2 is YYDKDF (reference sequence). CDR3 sequence (DNA): TGTGCCACCAGCGTTCTCAGGGGAGGCACTGAAGCTTTCTTT. It codes for CATSVLRGGTEAFF.

In DNA form, the CDR3 reads TGTGCCAGCAGCTCCCGGGGCCCGAATGAGCAGTTCTTC. Protein sequence: CASSSRGPNEQFF. The V call is TRBV7-9, the J call TRBJ2-1; D may correspond to TRBD1 or TRBD2 (5 bases each). V was pared by 4 bases and J by 7 bases, with 11 bases between. CDR1 is SEHNR, CDR2 FQNEAQ, per germline (reference sequence). There are 13 residues in the CDR3. Full variable domain (outside the CDR3, taken from reference TRBV7-9 and TRBJ2-1): DTGVSQNPRHKITKRGQNVTFRCDPISEHNRLYWYRQTLGQGPEFLTYFQNEAQLEKSRLLSDRFSAERPKGSFSTLEIQRTEQGDSAMYLCASSSRGPNEQFFGPGTRLTVL.

The gene calls are TRBV4-1 and TRBJ2-2, with 14 bases identical to TRBD2. This CDR3 spans 19 amino acids. Germline lookup yields CDR1 MGHRA and CDR2 YSYEKL. After removal of 1 base from V and 4 bases from J, the junction contained 8 bases not matched to a gene. The CDR3 loop reads CASSQVPGLAGEGTGELFF. The DNA for the CDR3 is TGCGCCAGCAGCCAAGTCCCGGGACTAGCGGGAGAAGGCACCGGGGAGCTGTTTTTT.

DNA of the CDR3: TGTGCCAGCAGTTTATTCGGGGCCGCAGATACGCAGTATTTT. Translating gives CASSLFGAADTQYF. V usage is TRBV27 and J usage is TRBJ2-3; D may correspond to TRBD1 or TRBD2 (5 bases each). CDR1 MNHEY and CDR2 SMNVEV come from the germline V gene (reference sequence). The CDR3 consists of 14 residues. Trimming removed 1 base from V and 4 bases from J, with 9 bases in between.

This clone was picked up a small number of times. The chain joins TRBV27 to TRBJ2-1, with 9 positions matching TRBD1. The V and J ends lost 6 bases and 11 bases, in that order; junction bases with no gene match: 5. This CDR3 has 12 amino acids. The germline V gene encodes CDR1 MNHEY and CDR2 SMNVEV (reference sequence). The DNA of the CDR3 is TGTGCCAGCAGGGGCACAGGGGGCAAGCAGTTCTTC. Its translation: CASRGTGGKQFF.

The V gene is TRBV10-2, the J gene TRBJ2-2; D uncertain. The CDR3 runs 13 residues. Per germline, CDR1 WSHSY and CDR2 SAAADI. The ends were cut back, 2 bases at V and 4 bases at J, with 5 bases in the middle. The CDR3 spells CASSEVGTGELFF. The CDR3 coding sequence is TGCGCCAGCAGTGAGGTGGGCACCGGGGAGCTGTTTTTT.

V gene TRBV7-6 combines with J gene TRBJ1-1; 8 nucleotides agree with TRBD1. CDR1 and CDR2 (germline): SGHVS, FNYEAQ. This CDR3 has 14 residues. Trimming at V came to 1 base and at J to 7 bases, leaving 5 bases not matched to a gene. The CDR3 region is CASSLGTGTGEAFF. DNA for the CDR3: TGTGCCAGCAGCTTAGGGACAGGGACAGGTGAAGCTTTCTTT. The variable domain in full, completed from reference TRBV7-6 and TRBJ1-1, reads GAGVSQSPRYKVTKRGQDVALRCDPISGHVSLYWYRQALGQGPEFLTYFNYEAQQDKSGLPNDRFSAERPEGSISTLTIQRTEQRDSAMYRCASSLGTGTGEAFFGQGTRLTVV.

The gene calls are TRBV5-8 and TRBJ2-3; D uncertain. Germline CDR1 and CDR2: SGHTS and YDEGEE. This CDR3 has 14 amino acids. V was pared by 4 bases and J by 0 bases, with 9 bases between. The CDR3 DNA follows: TGTGCCAGCAGCCTTATTTATAGCACAGATACGCAGTATTTT. Encoded protein: CASSLIYSTDTQYF. The full variable domain, its missing parts supplied by reference TRBV5-8 and TRBJ2-3, is EAGVTQSPTHLIKTRGQQATLRCSPISGHTSVYWYQQALGLGLQFLLWYDEGEERNRGNFPPRFSGRQFPNYSSELNVNALELEDSALYLCASSLIYSTDTQYFGPGTRLTVL.

The J gene is TRBJ1-1, the V gene TRBV4-1, with D unclear. Germline loops: CDR1 MGHRA, CDR2 YSYEKL. The CDR3 extends over 16 amino acids. V lost 1 base to trimming and J lost 7 bases, with 19 bases between them. The CDR3 region has the DNA TGCGCCAGCAGCCAAGTCGGAAGTAGTAGGCAAAATGAAGCTTTCTTT. Protein: CASSQVGSSRQNEAFF.

V gene TRBV27 combines with J gene TRBJ1-1, with D possibly TRBD1 on 5 matching bases. Trimming took 2 bases from V and 0 from J, leaving 7 bases between them. Germline V gene lookup returns CDR1 MNHEY and CDR2 SMNVEV (reference sequence). The CDR3 is 14 amino acids. CDR3 sequence (DNA): TGTGCCAGCAGTTTAAAGGGGATGAACACTGAAGCTTTCTTT. Protein sequence: CASSLKGMNTEAFF.

The V gene is TRBV30, the J gene TRBJ2-4; D ambiguous. Per germline, CDR1 GTSNPN and CDR2 SVGIG (reference sequence). V lost 6 bases and J 1 base, leaving 7 bases between the germline ends. CDR3 size: 12 residues. This CDR3 reads CACVGAKNIQYF. The DNA for the CDR3 is TGTGCCTGCGTTGGGGCCAAAAACATTCAGTACTTC.

The rearrangement uses TRBV19 and TRBJ1-2; a weak D match, TRBD1 (6 bases). Germline V CDR1 and CDR2: LNHDA, SQIVND (reference sequence). Deletions cut 6 bases from V and 8 bases from J, with 16 bases between. The CDR3 is 13 amino acids. The CDR3 region has the DNA TGTGCCAGTAGGGCAACAGGGTTAGCCGGCTACACCTTC. Protein sequence: CASRATGLAGYTF.

The V gene is TRBV27, the J gene TRBJ1-1, with unresolved D. V was shortened by 7 bases and J by 6 bases, with 6 bases between the two germline ends. Germline V CDR1 and CDR2: MNHEY, SMNVEV (reference sequence). The CDR3 is made up of 10 amino acids. This chain's CDR3 is CASKGPEAFF. DNA of the CDR3: TGTGCCAGCAAAGGGCCTGAAGCTTTCTTT.

This clone was seen just once. V usage is TRBV2 and J usage is TRBJ1-2; TRBD1 might be the D (5 bases). Germline V gives CDR1 SNHLY, CDR2 FYNNEI. There are 13 residues in the CDR3. The V gene lost 3 bases and the J gene lost 4 bases, with 9 bases spanning the gap. CDR3 DNA: TGTGCCAGCAGTGACTGGGGGAGCTATGGCTACACCTTC. Translating it yields CASSDWGSYGYTF. Full variable domain (rest looked up from reference TRBV2 and TRBJ1-2): EPEVTQTPSHQVTQMGQEVILRCVPISNHLYFYWYRQILGQKVEFLVSFYNNEISEKSEIFDDQFSVERPDGSNFTLKIRSTKLEDSAMYFCASSDWGSYGYTFGSGTRLTVV.

This clone appeared once. The V and J genes are TRBV6-1 and TRBJ2-7; the D gene is possibly TRBD2 (6 bases). Germline-derived CDR1 and CDR2 are MNHNS and SASEGT. The CDR3 consists of 16 residues. V lost 4 bases to trimming and J lost 7 bases, with 23 bases between them. The CDR3 DNA sequence: TGTGCCAGCAGTGGCGCAATGGGGGAGGCCCTCGGGGAGCAGTACTTC. It is translated as CASSGAMGEALGEQYF.

This chain links TRBV15 with TRBJ2-2; no definite D call. Deletions cut 4 bases from V and 0 bases from J, with 6 bases between. This CDR3 is built from 14 residues. Germline CDR1 LNHNV, CDR2 YYDKDF (reference sequence). CDR3 amino acids: CATSTRANTGELFF. CDR3 DNA: TGTGCCACCAGCACCCGGGCGAACACCGGGGAGCTGTTTTTT.

The sample holds one count of this clone. This chain uses TRBV7-9 with TRBJ2-5, with TRBD2 identical over 10 bases. The DNA matches TRBJ2-7 better at its end, which makes the J call doubtful. The V gene's germline CDR1 is SEHNR and CDR2 FQNEAQ (reference sequence). The CDR3 consists of 14 residues. The CDR3 is CASSSSGGSYEQYF. For the CDR3, the DNA is TGTGCCAGCAGCTCTAGCGGGGGTTCCTACGAGCAGTACTTC.

The gene calls are TRBV19 and TRBJ2-5; D is ambiguous. The germline CDR1 and CDR2 sequences are LNHDA and SQIVND (reference sequence). V was clipped by 7 bases and J by 3 bases, with 9 bases between them. The length of the CDR3 is 12 residues. The CDR3 spells CASIGRKETQYF. CDR3 DNA sequence: TGTGCCAGTATAGGCAGGAAAGAGACCCAGTACTTC.

This rearrangement joins TRBV28 to TRBJ1-5; the D gene is possibly TRBD1 (6 bases). The V end was cut by 4 bases, the J end by 3 bases, with 10 bases between. Looked up from germline, CDR1 is MDHEN and CDR2 is SYDVKM. The CDR3 sequence is 14 residues long. The CDR3 DNA is TGTGCCAGCAGTTATACAGGGAACAATCAGCCCCAGCATTTT. The encoded protein is CASSYTGNNQPQHF.

This chain joins TRBV4-1 and TRBJ2-1; 9 nucleotides line up with TRBD1. J gave up 7 bases and V 5 bases, and 6 bases lay outside the gene matches. This CDR3 region has 14 residues. CDR1 MGHRA and CDR2 YSYEKL come from the germline V gene. CDR3 nucleotide sequence: TGCGCCAGCAGCTTCGGGACAGGGCTTAATGAGCAGTTCTTC. Its translation: CASSFGTGLNEQFF.

This chain connects TRBV6-5 to TRBJ1-2; D possibly corresponds to TRBD1 (6 bases). From germline, CDR1 is MNHEY and CDR2 SVGAGI. This CDR3 contains 14 residues. Trimming took 6 bases from V and 5 from J, leaving 16 bases between them. CDR3 nucleotides: TGTGCCAGCAGCTCGCAGGGAGGGGGTTATGGCTACACCTTC. Translated, it gives CASSSQGGGYGYTF.